This record looks at one TCR beta chain sequence and its context. This entry comes from a study of CD8+CD57+ T cells in acquired aplastic anemia. The V gene lost 5 bases and the J gene lost 3 bases, with 14 bases spanning the gap. The CDR3 length is 13 residues. Germline V gene data show CDR1 as DFQATT and CDR2 as SNEGSKA (reference sequence). Before being chosen for sequencing, patients had shown CD8+CD57+ cell expansion by flow cytometry. Genomic DNA, the template, was used for profiling of the TCR beta VDJ and CDR3. TCRdb ran MiXCR on the reads and lists one entry per CDR3 protein. In the table there are more than 150,000 distinct CDR3 sequences, nearly 50% of which are singletons.

The chain joins TRBV20-1 to TRBJ2-7; D is perhaps TRBD1 or TRBD2 (7 bases each). The specimen was sorted CD4+, CD8+, or CD8+CD57+ T cells (not recorded which) from PBMCs. The TCR comes from a human donor with aplastic anemia. This CDR3 is CSARQGLIYEQYF. CDR3 nucleotide sequence: TGCAGTGCTCGACAGGGACTAATCTACGAGCAGTACTTC.